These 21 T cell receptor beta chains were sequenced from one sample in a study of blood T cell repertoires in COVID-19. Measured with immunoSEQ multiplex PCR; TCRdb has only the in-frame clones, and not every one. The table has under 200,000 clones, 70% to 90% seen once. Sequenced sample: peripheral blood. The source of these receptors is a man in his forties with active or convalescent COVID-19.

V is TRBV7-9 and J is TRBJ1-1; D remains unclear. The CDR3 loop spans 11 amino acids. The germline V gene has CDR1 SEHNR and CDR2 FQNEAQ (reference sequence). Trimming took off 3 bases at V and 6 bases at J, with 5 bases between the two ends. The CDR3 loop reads CASSFGAEAFF. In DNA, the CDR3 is TGTGCCAGCAGCTTCGGAGCTGAAGCTTTCTTT.

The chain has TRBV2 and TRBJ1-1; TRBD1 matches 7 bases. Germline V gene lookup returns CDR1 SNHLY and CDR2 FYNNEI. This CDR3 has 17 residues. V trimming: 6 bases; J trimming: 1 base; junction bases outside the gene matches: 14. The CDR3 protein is CASRKGAPLHPNTEAFF. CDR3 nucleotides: TGTGCCAGCAGAAAGGGGGCGCCCCTCCATCCGAACACTGAAGCTTTCTTT.

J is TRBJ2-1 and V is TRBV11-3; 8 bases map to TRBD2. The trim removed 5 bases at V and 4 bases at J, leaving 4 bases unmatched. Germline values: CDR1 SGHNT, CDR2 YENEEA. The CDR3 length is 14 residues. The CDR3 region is CASSPGGGYNEQFF. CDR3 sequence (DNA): TGTGCCAGCAGCCCCGGGGGGGGATACAATGAGCAGTTCTTC.

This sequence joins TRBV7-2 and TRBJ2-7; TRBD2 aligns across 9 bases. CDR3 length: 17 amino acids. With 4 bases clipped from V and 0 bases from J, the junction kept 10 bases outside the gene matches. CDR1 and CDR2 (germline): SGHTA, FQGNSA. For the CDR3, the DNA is TGTGCCAGCAGCTCCCAAACTAGCGGGCGAAGCTCCTACGAGCAGTACTTC. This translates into CASSSQTSGRSSYEQYF.

CDR3 sequence: CASSFLPPGQGNTEAFF. In DNA, the CDR3 is TGTGCCAGCAGCTTTTTACCCCCGGGACAGGGGAACACTGAAGCTTTCTTT. V and J are TRBV5-5 and TRBJ1-1, with TRBD1 matching over 9 bases. The CDR3 totals 17 residues. With V trimmed by 2 bases and J by 1 base, 9 bases remained unmatched. Germline CDR1 SGHKS, CDR2 YYEKEE (reference sequence).

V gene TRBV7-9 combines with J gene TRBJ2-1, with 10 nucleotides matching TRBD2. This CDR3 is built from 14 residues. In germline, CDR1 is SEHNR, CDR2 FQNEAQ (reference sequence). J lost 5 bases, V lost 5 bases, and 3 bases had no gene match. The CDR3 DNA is TGTGCCAGCAGCCGGAGCGGGGGGGACAATGAGCAGTTCTTC. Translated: CASSRSGGDNEQFF.

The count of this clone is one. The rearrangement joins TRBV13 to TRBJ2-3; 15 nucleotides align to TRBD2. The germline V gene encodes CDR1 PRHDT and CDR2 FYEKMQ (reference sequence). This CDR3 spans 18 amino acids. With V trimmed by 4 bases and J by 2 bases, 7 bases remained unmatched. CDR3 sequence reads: CASSSLGLAGGNTDTQYF. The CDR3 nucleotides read TGTGCCAGCAGCTCCCTCGGACTAGCGGGGGGGAACACAGATACGCAGTATTTT.

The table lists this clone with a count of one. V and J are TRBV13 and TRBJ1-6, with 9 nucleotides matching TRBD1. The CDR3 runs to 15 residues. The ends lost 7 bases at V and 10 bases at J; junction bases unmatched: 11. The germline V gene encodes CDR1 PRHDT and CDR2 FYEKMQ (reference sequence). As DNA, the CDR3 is TGTGCCAGCAAAATTGGGGACAGGGAAATGTCACCCCTCCACTTT. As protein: CASKIGDREMSPLHF.

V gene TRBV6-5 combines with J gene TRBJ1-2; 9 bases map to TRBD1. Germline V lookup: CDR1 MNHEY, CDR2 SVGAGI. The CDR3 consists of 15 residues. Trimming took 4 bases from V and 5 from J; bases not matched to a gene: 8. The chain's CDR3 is CASSSIQGASYGYTF. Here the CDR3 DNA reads TGTGCCAGCAGTTCCATACAGGGGGCGAGTTATGGCTACACCTTC.

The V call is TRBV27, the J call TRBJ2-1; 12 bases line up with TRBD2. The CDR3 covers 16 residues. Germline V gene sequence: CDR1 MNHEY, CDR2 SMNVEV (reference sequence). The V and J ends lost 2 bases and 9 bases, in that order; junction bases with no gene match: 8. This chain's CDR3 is CASSLLLAGGQSEQFF. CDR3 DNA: TGTGCCAGCAGTTTACTTCTAGCGGGGGGGCAAAGTGAGCAGTTCTTC.

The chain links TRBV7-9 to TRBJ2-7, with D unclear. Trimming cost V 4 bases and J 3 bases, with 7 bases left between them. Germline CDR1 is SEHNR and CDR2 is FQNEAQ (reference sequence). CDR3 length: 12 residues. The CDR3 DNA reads TGTGCCAGCAGCTATACAAACTACGAGCAGTACTTC. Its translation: CASSYTNYEQYF.

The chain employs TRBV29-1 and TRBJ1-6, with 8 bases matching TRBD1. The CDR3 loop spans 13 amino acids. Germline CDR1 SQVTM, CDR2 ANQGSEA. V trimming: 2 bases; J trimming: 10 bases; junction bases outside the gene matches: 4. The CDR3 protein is CSVESGQGSPLHF. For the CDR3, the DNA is TGCAGCGTTGAAAGCGGACAGGGCTCACCCCTCCACTTT.

CDR3 DNA sequence: TGCGCCAGCAGCTCCTCCGGGACAACCTACGAGCAGTACTTC. This encodes CASSSSGTTYEQYF. This chain joins TRBV5-1 and TRBJ2-7, with TRBD1 as a possible D gene (6 bases). Trimming removed 3 bases from V and 2 bases from J, with 12 bases in between. The germline V gene has CDR1 SGHRS and CDR2 YFSETQ. The CDR3 runs to 14 residues.

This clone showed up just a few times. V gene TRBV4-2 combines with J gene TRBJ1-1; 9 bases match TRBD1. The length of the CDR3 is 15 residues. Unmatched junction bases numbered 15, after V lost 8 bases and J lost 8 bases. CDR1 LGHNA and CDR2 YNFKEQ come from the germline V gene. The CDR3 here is CASLPRDRDGVEAFF. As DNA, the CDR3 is TGTGCCAGCCTCCCGCGGGACAGGGACGGAGTCGAAGCTTTCTTT.

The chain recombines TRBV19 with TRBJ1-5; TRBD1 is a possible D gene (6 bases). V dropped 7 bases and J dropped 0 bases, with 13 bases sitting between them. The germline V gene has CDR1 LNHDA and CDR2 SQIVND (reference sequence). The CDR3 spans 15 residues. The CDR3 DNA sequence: TGTGCCAGTACTTGGGGACAAAATAGCAATCAGCCCCAGCATTTT. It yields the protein CASTWGQNSNQPQHF.

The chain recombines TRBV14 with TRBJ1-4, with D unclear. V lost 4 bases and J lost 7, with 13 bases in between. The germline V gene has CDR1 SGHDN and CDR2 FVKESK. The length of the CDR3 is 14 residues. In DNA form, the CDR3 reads TGTGCCAGCAGCCGAGGCGCTGTTAGTGAAAAACTGTTTTTT. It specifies CASSRGAVSEKLFF.

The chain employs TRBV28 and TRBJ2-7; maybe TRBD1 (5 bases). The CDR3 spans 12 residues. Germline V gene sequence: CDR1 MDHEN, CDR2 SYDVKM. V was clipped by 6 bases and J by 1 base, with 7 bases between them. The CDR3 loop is CASRRQSYEQYF. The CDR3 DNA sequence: TGTGCCAGCAGGAGACAGTCCTACGAGCAGTACTTC.

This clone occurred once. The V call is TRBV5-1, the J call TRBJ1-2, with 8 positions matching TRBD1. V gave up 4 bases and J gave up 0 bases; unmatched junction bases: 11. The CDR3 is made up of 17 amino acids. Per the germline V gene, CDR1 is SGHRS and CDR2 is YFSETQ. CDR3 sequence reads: CASSPGDRFEPNYGYTF. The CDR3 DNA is TGCGCCAGCAGCCCTGGGGACAGGTTTGAGCCTAACTATGGCTACACCTTC.

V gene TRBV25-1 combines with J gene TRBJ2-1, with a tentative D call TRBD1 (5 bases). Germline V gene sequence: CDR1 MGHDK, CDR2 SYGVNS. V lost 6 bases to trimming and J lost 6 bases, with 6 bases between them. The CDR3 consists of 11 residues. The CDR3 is CASSQGNEQFF. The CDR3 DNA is TGTGCCAGCAGCCAGGGCAATGAGCAGTTCTTC.

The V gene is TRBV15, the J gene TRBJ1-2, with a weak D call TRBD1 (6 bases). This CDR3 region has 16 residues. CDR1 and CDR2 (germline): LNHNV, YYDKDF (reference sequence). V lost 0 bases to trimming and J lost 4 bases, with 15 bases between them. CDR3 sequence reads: CATSRDLAGALYGYTF. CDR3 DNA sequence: TGTGCCACCAGCAGAGATTTGGCAGGGGCTCTCTATGGCTACACCTTC.

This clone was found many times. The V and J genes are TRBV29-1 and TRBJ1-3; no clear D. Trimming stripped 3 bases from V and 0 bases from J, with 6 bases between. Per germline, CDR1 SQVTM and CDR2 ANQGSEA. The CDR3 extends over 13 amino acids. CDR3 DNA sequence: TGCAGCGTTGATCGGAGCTCTGGAAACACCATATATTTT. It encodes CSVDRSSGNTIYF.